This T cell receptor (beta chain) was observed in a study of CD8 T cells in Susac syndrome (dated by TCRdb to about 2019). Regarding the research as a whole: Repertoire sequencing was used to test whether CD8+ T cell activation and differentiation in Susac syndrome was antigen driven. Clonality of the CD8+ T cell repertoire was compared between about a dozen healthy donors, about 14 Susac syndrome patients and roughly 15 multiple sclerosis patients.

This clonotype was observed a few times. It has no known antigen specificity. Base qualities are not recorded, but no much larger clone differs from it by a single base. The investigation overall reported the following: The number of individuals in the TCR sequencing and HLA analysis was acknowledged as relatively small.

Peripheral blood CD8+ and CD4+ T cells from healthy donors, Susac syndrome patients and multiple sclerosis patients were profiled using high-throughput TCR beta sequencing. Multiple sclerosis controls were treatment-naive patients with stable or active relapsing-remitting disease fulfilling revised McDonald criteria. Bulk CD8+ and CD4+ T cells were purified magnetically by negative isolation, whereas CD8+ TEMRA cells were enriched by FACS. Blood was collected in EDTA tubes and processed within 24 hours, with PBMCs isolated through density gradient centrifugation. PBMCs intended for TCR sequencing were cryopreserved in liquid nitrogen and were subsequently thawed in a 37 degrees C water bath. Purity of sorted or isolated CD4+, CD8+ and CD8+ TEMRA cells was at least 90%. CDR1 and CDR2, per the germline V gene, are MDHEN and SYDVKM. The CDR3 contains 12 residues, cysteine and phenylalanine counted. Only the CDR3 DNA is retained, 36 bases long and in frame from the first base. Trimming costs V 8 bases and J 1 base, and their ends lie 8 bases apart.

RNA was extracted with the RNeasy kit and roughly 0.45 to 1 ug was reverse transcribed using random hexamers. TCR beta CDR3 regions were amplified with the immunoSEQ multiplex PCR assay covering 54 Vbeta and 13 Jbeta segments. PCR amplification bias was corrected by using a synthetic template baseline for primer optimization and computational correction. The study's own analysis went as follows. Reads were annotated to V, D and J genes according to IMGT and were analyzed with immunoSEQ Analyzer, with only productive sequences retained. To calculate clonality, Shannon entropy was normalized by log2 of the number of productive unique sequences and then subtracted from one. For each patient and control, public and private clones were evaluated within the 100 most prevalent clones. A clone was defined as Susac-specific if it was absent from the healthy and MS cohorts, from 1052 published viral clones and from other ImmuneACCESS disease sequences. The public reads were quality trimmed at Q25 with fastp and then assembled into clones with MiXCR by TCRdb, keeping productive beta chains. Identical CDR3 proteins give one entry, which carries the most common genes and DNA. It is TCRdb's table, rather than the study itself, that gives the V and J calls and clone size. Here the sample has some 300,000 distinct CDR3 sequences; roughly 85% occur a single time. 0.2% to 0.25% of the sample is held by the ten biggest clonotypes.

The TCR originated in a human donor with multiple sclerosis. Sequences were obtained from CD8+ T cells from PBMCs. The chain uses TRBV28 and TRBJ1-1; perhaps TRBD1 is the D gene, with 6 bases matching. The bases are TGTGCCAGCCGGACAGCGAACACTGAAGCTTTCTTT. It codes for CASRTANTEAFF.